This TCR beta chain was obtained from a study of cytomegalovirus exposure and HLA in healthy donors. Study-wide points: When presence/absence was analysed, sequencing depth was taken to be roughly uniform across donors. Later work showed greater clonal expansion in HLA-associated TCR beta chains than in equally common others. According to a later analysis, donors in an Asian-associated ancestry cluster reportedly had fewer N-insertions than the roughly 630-donor mean.

The PCR employed 60 Vbeta primers together with 13 Jbeta primers. Per the authors' pipeline: A follow-up analysis tallied tens of millions of unique TCR beta chains, about 11 million shared. Sequenced by immunoSEQ multiplex PCR; TCRdb stores in-frame clones only, minus some. Clone size and V and J calls were adopted from that table, with D and trimming inferred from the DNA. The repertoire holds about 160,000 clones, with 76% as singletons. The CDR3 loop spans 17 amino acids. The germline V gene has CDR1 SEHNR and CDR2 FQNEAQ (reference sequence). For this clone: Antigen specificity is unknown. One end of the junction is discordant with germline, which a read error may explain.

The chain links TRBV7-9 to TRBJ2-7; 12 positions agree with TRBD2. Sequenced: PBMCs. This TCR was sampled from a female donor in good health and CMV-seronegative. In DNA form, the CDR3 reads TGTTCCAGCAGCTTAGGGTCGACTAGCGGGGGCCGCTACGAGCAGTACTTC. Translated, it gives CSSSLGSTSGGRYEQYF.